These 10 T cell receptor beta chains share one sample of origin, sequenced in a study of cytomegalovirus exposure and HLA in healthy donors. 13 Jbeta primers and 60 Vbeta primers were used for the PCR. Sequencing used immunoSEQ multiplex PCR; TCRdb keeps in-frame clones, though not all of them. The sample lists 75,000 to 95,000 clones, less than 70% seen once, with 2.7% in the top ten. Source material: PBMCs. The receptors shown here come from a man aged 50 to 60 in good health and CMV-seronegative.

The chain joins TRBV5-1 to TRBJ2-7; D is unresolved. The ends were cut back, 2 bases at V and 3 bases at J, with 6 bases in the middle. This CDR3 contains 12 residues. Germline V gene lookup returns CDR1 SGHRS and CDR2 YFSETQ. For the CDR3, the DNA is TGCGCCAGCAGCTTAATCGGCTACGAGCAGTACTTC. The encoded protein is CASSLIGYEQYF.

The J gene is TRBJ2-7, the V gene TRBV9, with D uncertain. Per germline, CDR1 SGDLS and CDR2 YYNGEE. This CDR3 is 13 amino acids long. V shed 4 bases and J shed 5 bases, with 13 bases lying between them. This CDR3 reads CASSRTAVDEQYV. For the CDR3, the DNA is TGTGCCAGCAGCCGCACCGCGGTCGACGAGCAGTACGTC.

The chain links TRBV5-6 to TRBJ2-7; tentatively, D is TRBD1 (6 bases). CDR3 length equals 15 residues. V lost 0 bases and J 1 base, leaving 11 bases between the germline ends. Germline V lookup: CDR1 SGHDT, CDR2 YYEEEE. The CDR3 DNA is TGTGCCAGCAGCTTGGAGCCCAGGGGTTCCTACGAGCAGTACGTC. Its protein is CASSLEPRGSYEQYV.

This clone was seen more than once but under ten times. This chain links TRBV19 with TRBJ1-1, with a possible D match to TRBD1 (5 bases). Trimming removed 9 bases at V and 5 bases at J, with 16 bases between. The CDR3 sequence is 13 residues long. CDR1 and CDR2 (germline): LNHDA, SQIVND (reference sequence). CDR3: CARAGGEDTEAFF. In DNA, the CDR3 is TGTGCCAGAGCGGGGGGAGAAGATACTGAAGCTTTCTTT.

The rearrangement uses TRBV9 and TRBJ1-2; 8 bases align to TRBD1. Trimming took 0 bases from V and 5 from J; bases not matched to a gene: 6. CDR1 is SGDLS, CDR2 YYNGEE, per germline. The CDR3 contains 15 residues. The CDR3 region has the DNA TGTGCCAGCAGCGTAGCGCAGGGGGCGCAGTATGGCTACACCTTC. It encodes CASSVAQGAQYGYTF.

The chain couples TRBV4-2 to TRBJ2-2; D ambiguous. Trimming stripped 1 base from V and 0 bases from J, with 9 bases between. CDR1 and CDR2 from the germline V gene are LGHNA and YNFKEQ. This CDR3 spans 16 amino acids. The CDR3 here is CASSQGWAANTGELFF. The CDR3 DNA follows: TGTGCCAGCAGCCAAGGGTGGGCAGCGAACACCGGGGAGCTGTTTTTT.

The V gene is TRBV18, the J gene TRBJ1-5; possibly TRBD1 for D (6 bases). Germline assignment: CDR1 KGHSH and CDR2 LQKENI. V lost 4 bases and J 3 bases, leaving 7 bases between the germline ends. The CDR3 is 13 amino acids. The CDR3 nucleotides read TGTGCCAGCTCACGGGACACCAATCAGCCCCAGCATTTT. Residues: CASSRDTNQPQHF.

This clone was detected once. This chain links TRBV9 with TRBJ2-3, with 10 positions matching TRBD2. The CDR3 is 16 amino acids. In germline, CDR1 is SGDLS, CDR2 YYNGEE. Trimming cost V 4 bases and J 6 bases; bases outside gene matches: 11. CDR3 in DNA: TGTGCCAGCAGCCTCTCGGCTAGCGGGAGAGGGGATACGCAGTATTTT. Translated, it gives CASSLSASGRGDTQYF.

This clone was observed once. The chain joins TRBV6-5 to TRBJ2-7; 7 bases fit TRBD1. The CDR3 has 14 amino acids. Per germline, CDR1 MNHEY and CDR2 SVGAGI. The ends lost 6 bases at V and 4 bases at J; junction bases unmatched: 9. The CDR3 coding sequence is TGTGCCAGCAGAGAGACAGGGTTTGGTTACGAGCAGTACTTC. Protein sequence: CASRETGFGYEQYF.

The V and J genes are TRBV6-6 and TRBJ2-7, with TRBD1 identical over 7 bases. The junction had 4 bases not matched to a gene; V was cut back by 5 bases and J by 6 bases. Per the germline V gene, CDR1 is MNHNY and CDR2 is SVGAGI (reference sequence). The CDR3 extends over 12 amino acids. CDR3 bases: TGTGCCAGCAGTACGACAGGGACCGAGCAGTACTTC. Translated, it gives CASSTTGTEQYF.